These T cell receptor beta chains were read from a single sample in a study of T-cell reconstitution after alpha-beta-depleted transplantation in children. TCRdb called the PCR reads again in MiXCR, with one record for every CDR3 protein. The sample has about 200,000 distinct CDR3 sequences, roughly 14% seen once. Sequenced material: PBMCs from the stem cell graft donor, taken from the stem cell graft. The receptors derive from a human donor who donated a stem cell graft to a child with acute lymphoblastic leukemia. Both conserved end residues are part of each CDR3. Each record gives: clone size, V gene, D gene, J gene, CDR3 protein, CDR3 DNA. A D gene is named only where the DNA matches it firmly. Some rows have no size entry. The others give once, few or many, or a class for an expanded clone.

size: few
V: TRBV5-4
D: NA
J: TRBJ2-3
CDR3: CASSQAISSTDTQYF
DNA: TGTGCCAGCAGCCAGGCTATAAGTTCCACAGATACGCAGTATTTT

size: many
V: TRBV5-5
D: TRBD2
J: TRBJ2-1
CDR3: CASSLDPGGFNNEQFF
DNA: TGTGCCAGCAGCTTGGATCCCGGGGGGTTCAACAATGAGCAGTTCTTC

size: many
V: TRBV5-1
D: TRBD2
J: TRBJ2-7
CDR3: CASSLRPGLAASYEQYF
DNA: TGCGCCAGCAGCCTACGACCGGGACTAGCGGCCTCCTACGAGCAGTACTTC

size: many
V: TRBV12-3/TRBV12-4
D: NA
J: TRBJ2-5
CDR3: CASSRGGGFATQYF
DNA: TGTGCCAGCAGCCGAGGGGGAGGGTTCGCGACCCAGTACTTC

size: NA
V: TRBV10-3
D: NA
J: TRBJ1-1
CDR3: CAISESNGIGVAEAFF
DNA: TGTGCCATCAGTGAGTCGAATGGAATAGGAGTAGCAGAAGCTTTCTTT

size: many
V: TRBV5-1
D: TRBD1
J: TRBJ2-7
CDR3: CASSMGQGGIYEQYF
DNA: TGCGCCAGCAGCATGGGACAGGGAGGTATCTACGAGCAGTACTTC

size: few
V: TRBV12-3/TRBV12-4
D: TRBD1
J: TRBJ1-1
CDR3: CASSTTKGGGPKAFF
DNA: TGTGCCAGCAGCACTACCAAAGGGGGCGGTCCCAAAGCTTTCTTT

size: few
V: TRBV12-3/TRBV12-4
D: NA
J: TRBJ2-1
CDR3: CASSLVAVQFF
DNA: TGTGCCAGCAGTTTGGTAGCAGTCCAGTTCTTC

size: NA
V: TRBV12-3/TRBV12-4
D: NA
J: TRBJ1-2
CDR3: CASSSDSHYGGGYTF
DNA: TGTGCCAGCAGTTCGGACAGCCACTACGGCGGGGGCTACACCTTC

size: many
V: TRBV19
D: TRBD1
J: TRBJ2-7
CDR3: CASAGTGGGEQYF
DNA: TGTGCCAGCGCCGGGACAGGGGGCGGGGAGCAGTACTTC

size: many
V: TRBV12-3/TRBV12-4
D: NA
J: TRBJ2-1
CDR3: CASSFNNEQFF
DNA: TGTGCCAGCAGTTTTAACAATGAGCAGTTCTTC

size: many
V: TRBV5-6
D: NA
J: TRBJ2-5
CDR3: CASSLRVFHGETQYF
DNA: TGTGCCAGCAGCTTGCGAGTATTTCACGGAGAGACCCAGTACTTC

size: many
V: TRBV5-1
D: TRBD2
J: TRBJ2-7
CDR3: CASSLMGLAVTRKYF
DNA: TGCGCCAGCAGCCTGATGGGACTAGCGGTTACTAGGAAGTACTTC

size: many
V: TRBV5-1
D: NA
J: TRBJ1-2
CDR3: CASSLGATGPDYGYTF
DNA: TGCGCCAGCAGCTTGGGGGCAACAGGGCCCGACTATGGCTACACCTTC

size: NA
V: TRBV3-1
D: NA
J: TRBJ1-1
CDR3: CASSQGITSTEAFF
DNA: TGTGCCAGCAGCCAGGGGATAACTTCCACTGAAGCTTTCTTT

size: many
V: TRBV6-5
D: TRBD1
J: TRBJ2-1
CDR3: CASSYSRGQGLNNEQFF
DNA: TGTGCCAGCAGTTACTCGCGGGGACAGGGCCTCAACAATGAGCAGTTCTTC

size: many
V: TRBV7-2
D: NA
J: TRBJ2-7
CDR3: CASSYPRANEQYF
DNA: TGTGCCAGCAGCTACCCCAGGGCAAACGAGCAGTACTTC

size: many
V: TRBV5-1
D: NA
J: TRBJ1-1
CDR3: CASSSPLRNTEAFF
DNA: TGCGCCAGCAGCTCGCCGTTGCGGAACACTGAAGCTTTCTTT

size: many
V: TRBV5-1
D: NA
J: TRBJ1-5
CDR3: CASSETGQPQHF
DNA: TGCGCCAGCAGCGAGACAGGTCAGCCCCAGCATTTT

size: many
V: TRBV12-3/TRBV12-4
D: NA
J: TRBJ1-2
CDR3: CASSFWGYGYTF
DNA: TGTGCCAGCAGTTTCTGGGGGTATGGCTACACCTTC

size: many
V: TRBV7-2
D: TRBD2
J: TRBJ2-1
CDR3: CASSLGRLAGWGQFF
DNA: TGTGCCAGCAGCTTAGGGAGGCTAGCGGGATGGGGGCAGTTCTTC

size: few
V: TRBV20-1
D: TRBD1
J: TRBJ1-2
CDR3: CSARAVQGAQGGYTF
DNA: TGCAGTGCTAGGGCGGTACAGGGGGCGCAGGGTGGCTACACCTTC

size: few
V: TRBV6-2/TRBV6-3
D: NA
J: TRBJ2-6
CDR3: CASSGTIQRTGANVLTF
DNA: TGTGCCAGTTCGGGAACCATTCAGAGAACTGGGGCCAACGTCCTGACTTTC

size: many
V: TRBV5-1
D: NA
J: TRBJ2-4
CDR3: CASSLVGAADIQYF
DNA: TGCGCCAGCAGCTTGGTTGGAGCGGCGGACATTCAGTACTTC

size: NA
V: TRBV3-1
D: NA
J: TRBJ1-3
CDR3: CASTRAISGNTIYF
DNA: TGTGCCAGCACTCGGGCCATCTCTGGAAACACCATATATTTT

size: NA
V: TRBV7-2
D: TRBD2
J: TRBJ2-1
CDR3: CASSASGMGSPSYNEQFF
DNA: TGTGCCAGCAGCGCTAGCGGGATGGGTTCCCCCTCCTACAATGAGCAGTTCTTC

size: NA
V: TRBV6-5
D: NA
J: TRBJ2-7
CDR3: CASSPLDRVSYEQYF
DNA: TGTGCCAGCAGTCCCCTGGACAGAGTCTCCTACGAGCAGTACTTC

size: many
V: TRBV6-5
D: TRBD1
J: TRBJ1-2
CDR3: CASTPGDRVYGYTF
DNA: TGTGCCAGCACTCCCGGGGACAGGGTCTATGGCTACACCTTC

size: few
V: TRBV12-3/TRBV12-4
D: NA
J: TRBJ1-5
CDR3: CASSLSPLRNQPQHF
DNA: TGTGCCAGCAGTTTATCCCCTCTAAGAAATCAGCCCCAGCATTTT

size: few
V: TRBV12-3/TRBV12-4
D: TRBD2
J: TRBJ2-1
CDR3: CASSLPGSGRGYNEQFF
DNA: TGTGCCAGCAGTTTACCAGGAAGCGGGAGAGGTTACAATGAGCAGTTCTTC

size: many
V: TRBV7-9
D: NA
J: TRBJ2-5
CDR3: CASSLLEETQYF
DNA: TGTGCCAGCAGCTTACTCGAAGAGACCCAGTACTTC

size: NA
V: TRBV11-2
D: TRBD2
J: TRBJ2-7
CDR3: CASSLVGGILRYEQYF
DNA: TGTGCCAGCAGCTTAGTGGGGGGGATACTCCGCTACGAGCAGTACTTC

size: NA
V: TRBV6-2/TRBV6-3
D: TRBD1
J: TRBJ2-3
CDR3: CASSYTSQGARTDTQYF
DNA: TGTGCCAGCAGTTACACGTCACAGGGGGCTCGCACAGATACGCAGTATTTT

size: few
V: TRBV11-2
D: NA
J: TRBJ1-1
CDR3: CASSLPRQGRPLNTEAFF
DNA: TGTGCCAGCAGTCTTCCGAGGCAGGGCCGCCCGTTGAACACTGAAGCTTTCTTT

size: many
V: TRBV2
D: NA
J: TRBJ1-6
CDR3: CASGEESSYNSPLHF
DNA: TGTGCCAGCGGGGAAGAAAGCTCCTATAATTCACCCCTCCACTTT

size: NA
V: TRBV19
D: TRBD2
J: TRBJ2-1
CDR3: CASSTPGGRNEQFF
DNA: TGTGCCAGTAGTACCCCGGGCGGGAGAAATGAGCAGTTCTTC

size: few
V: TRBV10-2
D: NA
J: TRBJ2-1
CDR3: CASSESWDGGGNEQFF
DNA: TGCGCCAGCAGTGAGTCGTGGGATGGAGGGGGGAATGAGCAGTTCTTC

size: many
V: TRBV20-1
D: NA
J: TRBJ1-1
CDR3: CSARDLTENTEAFF
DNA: TGCAGTGCTAGAGACCTGACGGAAAACACTGAAGCTTTCTTT

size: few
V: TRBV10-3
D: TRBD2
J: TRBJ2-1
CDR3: CAISESGGSDNEQFF
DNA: TGTGCCATCAGTGAGTCAGGCGGGAGTGATAATGAGCAGTTCTTC

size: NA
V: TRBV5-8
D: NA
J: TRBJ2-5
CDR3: CASSPTLTGVGTQYF
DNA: TGTGCCAGCAGCCCCACCCTTACCGGGGTCGGGACCCAGTACTTC

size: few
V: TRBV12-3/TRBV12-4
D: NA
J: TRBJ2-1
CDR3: CASSLSSALLINEQFF
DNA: TGTGCCAGCAGTTTATCTAGCGCGTTGTTAATTAATGAGCAGTTCTTC

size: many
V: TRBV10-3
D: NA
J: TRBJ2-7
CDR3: CAIGQSYEQYF
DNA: TGTGCCATTGGACAGTCCTACGAGCAGTACTTC

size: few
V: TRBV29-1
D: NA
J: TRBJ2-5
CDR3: CSVLRWIQETQYF
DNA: TGCAGCGTGCTGCGGTGGATCCAAGAGACCCAGTACTTC

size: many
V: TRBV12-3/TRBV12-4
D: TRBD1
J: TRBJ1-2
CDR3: CASSLGQGNANYGYTF
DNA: TGTGCCAGCAGTTTAGGACAGGGTAATGCTAACTATGGCTACACCTTC

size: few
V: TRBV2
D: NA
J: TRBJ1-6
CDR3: CASSEAGRGGSPLHF
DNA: TGTGCCAGCAGTGAAGCAGGCAGGGGAGGTTCACCCCTCCACTTT

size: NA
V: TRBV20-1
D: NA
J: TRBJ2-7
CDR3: CSARSGNSPYEQYF
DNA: TGCAGTGCTAGGAGCGGAAACAGTCCCTACGAGCAGTACTTC

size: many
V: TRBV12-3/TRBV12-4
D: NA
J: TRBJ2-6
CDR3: CASSFSATNVLTF
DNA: TGTGCCAGCAGTTTTTCGGCCACTAACGTCCTGACTTTC

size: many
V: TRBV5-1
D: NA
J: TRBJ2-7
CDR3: CASSLNKPPDEQYF
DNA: TGCGCCAGCAGCTTGAATAAGCCTCCTGACGAGCAGTACTTC

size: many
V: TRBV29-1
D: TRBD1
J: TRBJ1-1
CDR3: CSVSDRVGNTEAFF
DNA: TGCAGCGTTTCCGACAGGGTAGGGAACACTGAAGCTTTCTTT

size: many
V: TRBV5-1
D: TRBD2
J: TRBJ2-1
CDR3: CASSLAGTRGNNEQFF
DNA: TGCGCCAGCAGCTTGGCGGGGACTAGGGGAAACAATGAGCAGTTCTTC